The 12 T cell receptor beta chains given below trace back to one sample, sequenced in a study of CD8+ T cells in alopecia areata. As the sequencing template, cDNA was produced by extracting RNA and reverse transcribing it. Produced via immunoSEQ multiplex PCR; TCRdb's table is partial and in-frame only. The sample holds roughly 100,000 clones, around 59% seen once. Source material: CD4+ T cells sorted from blood. All receptors come from a human donor in good health.

The chain carries TRBV29-1 and TRBJ2-5; D call uncertain. CDR1 is SQVTM and CDR2 is ANQGSEA in the germline V gene. The CDR3 runs 11 residues. The V end lost 7 bases, the J end lost 5 bases, and 11 bases lay between the germline ends. The chain's CDR3 is CSAYTWETQYF. The CDR3 DNA reads as TGCAGCGCCTACACGTGGGAGACCCAGTACTTC. Supplemented by reference TRBV29-1 and TRBJ2-5, the full variable domain reads SAVISQKPSRDICQRGTSLTIQCQVDSQVTMMFWYRQQPGQSLTLIATANQGSEATYESGFVIDKFPISRPNLTFSTLTVSNMSPEDSSIYLCSAYTWETQYFGPGTRLLVL.

This clone turned up a few times. V and J are TRBV7-8 and TRBJ1-1; a possible D gene is TRBD1 (5 bases). With 6 bases removed from V and 1 base from J, the gap between germline ends came to 12 bases. There are 14 residues in the CDR3. Germline CDR1 and CDR2: SGHVS and FQNEAQ. The CDR3 coding sequence is TGTGCCAGCAGTCCTTCTACAGGGAACACTGAAGCTTTCTTT. Protein sequence: CASSPSTGNTEAFF.

This chain joins TRBV7-2 and TRBJ2-2; a possible D gene is TRBD1 (6 bases). Between the trimmed V and J ends, which lost 5 bases and 1 base, there was a span of 8 bases. The CDR3 extends over 14 amino acids. Germline values: CDR1 SGHTA, CDR2 FQGNSA. CDR3 DNA: TGTGCCAGCAGCAGGGGACAGAACACCGGGGAGCTGTTTTTT. Amino acids: CASSRGQNTGELFF.

The chain employs TRBV7-2 and TRBJ2-3; weak D call: TRBD1 (5 bases). The length of the CDR3 is 16 residues. Per germline, CDR1 SGHTA and CDR2 FQGNSA. V lost 4 bases and J 3 bases, leaving 17 bases between the germline ends. The CDR3 DNA reads TGTGCCAGCAGCTCCAGATACAGGATTAGTACAGATACGCAGTATTTT. Amino acids: CASSSRYRISTDTQYF.

V usage is TRBV19 and J usage is TRBJ2-6, with D perhaps being TRBD1 or TRBD2 (5 bases each). V was trimmed by 6 bases and J by 0 bases, leaving 21 bases between them. The CDR3 loop spans 19 amino acids. CDR1 is LNHDA and CDR2 is SQIVND in the germline V gene (reference sequence). The CDR3 protein is CASRTKPGPTYSGANVLTF. CDR3 nucleotides: TGTGCCAGTAGGACAAAGCCGGGACCTACATACTCTGGGGCCAACGTCCTGACTTTC.

The chain uses TRBV7-2 and TRBJ1-5, with D possibly TRBD1 on 6 matching bases. Germline values: CDR1 SGHTA, CDR2 FQGNSA. The length of the CDR3 is 14 residues. V lost 6 bases and J lost 6, with 15 bases in between. CDR3 in amino acids: CASSNTGPGQPQHF. CDR3 in DNA: TGTGCCAGCAGTAACACAGGGCCGGGTCAGCCCCAGCATTTT.

V usage is TRBV4-3 and J usage is TRBJ2-5; TRBD1 is a possible D gene (6 bases). Trimming pared 2 bases from V and 2 bases from J, leaving 9 bases between. The CDR3 loop spans 14 amino acids. Looked up from germline, CDR1 is LGHNA and CDR2 is YSLEER. CDR3 in amino acids: CASSQNRAQETQYF. CDR3 DNA: TGCGCCAGCAGCCAAAACAGGGCGCAAGAGACCCAGTACTTC.

Only a few counts were recorded for this clone. The chain joins TRBV29-1 to TRBJ1-1; TRBD1 is a possible D gene (6 bases). The V end was cut by 6 bases, the J end by 0 bases, with 11 bases between. CDR1 is SQVTM, CDR2 ANQGSEA, per germline. The CDR3 is 13 amino acids. CDR3 in DNA: TGCAGCGTCGACAGGAACATGAACACTGAAGCTTTCTTT. Translating it yields CSVDRNMNTEAFF.

This clone has more than one count but fewer than ten. The chain has TRBV7-9 and TRBJ1-1; no clear D gene. The V gene's germline CDR1 is SEHNR and CDR2 FQNEAQ (reference sequence). CDR3 length equals 13 residues. V lost 5 bases, J lost 4 bases, and 11 bases lay in between. Here the CDR3 DNA reads TGTGCCAGCAGCACGAATGAAGCCACTGAAGCTTTCTTT. Amino acids: CASSTNEATEAFF.

This clone was recorded a few times. The chain couples TRBV9 to TRBJ2-6; D unresolved. CDR3 size: 14 residues. Germline V gives CDR1 SGDLS, CDR2 YYNGEE. The V end was cut by 2 bases, the J end by 4 bases, with 7 bases between. CDR3 bases: TGTGCCAGCAGCGTCATCGGAGGGGCCAACGTCCTGACTTTC. Its protein product is CASSVIGGANVLTF.

V and J are TRBV27 and TRBJ2-7; D is unclear. V was clipped by 6 bases and J by 0 bases, with 12 bases between them. From germline, CDR1 is MNHEY and CDR2 SMNVEV (reference sequence). CDR3 length: 14 residues. DNA of the CDR3: TGTGCCAGCAGCGCCCGGGCCAGCTCCTACGAGCAGTACTTC. Amino acids: CASSARASSYEQYF.

This chain joins TRBV4-1 and TRBJ2-7, with 15 bases aligning to TRBD2. This CDR3 has 16 amino acids. Germline lookup yields CDR1 MGHRA and CDR2 YSYEKL. The ends lost 1 base at V and 2 bases at J; junction bases unmatched: 0. CDR3 nucleotide sequence: TGCGCCAGCAGCCAAGGGACTAGCGGGGGGGCCTACGAGCAGTACTTC. It specifies CASSQGTSGGAYEQYF.